These T cell receptor beta chains were read from a single sample in a study of shared clonotypes between healthy human individuals. Method: immunoSEQ multiplex PCR; TCRdb's copy keeps in-frame clones and lacks some. The sample lists over 2 million clones; roughly 94% were seen once. The source material was naive CD8+ T cells sorted from blood. These receptors came from a man between 18 and 29 years old in good health. Each CDR3 is given with its conserved first and last residue. The order of the fields is clone size, D gene, V gene, J gene, CDR3 protein, CDR3 DNA. The D gene is left open where the match is weak. The size of a clone is reported for some rows only, either as once, few or many, or as a class for expanded clones.

NA,NA,TRBV5-4,TRBJ1-3,CASSLDSAGNTIYF,TGTGCCAGCAGCTTGGATTCCGCCGGAAACACCATATATTTT
NA,NA,TRBV7-8,TRBJ1-4,CASSTRDGPATNEKLFF,TGTGCCAGCAGCACACGGGACGGTCCTGCAACTAATGAAAAACTGTTTTTT
NA,TRBD2,TRBV27,TRBJ2-3,CASSFLAGADTQYF,TGTGCCAGCAGTTTTCTAGCGGGAGCAGATACGCAGTATTTT
NA,TRBD1,TRBV10-1,TRBJ2-2,CASSSGQGAAGELFF,TGCGCCAGCAGTTCGGGACAGGGGGCGGCCGGGGAGCTGTTTTTT
NA,TRBD1,TRBV7-9,TRBJ1-2,CASSLSSTGVYGYTF,TGTGCCAGCAGCTTGAGCTCCACAGGGGTCTATGGCTACACCTTC
NA,NA,TRBV27,TRBJ1-1,CASRLGGNTEAFF,TGTGCCAGCAGGTTGGGCGGGAACACTGAAGCTTTCTTT
NA,NA,TRBV16,TRBJ2-6,CASSQFTDNSGANVLTF,TGTGCCAGCAGCCAATTTACGGACAACTCTGGGGCCAACGTCCTGACTTTC
NA,NA,TRBV15,TRBJ2-3,CATSRGVGGNTDTQYF,TGTGCCACCAGCAGAGGGGTAGGGGGTAACACAGATACGCAGTATTTT
NA,NA,TRBV15,TRBJ2-3,CATSSFMREDTQYF,TGTGCCACCAGCAGTTTTATGAGGGAGGATACGCAGTATTTT
once,NA,TRBV9,TRBJ1-1,CASSEGGSTEAFF,TGTGCCAGCAGTGAAGGTGGGAGCACTGAAGCTTTCTTT
once,NA,TRBV21-1,TRBJ2-7,CASSQEGYHTNGKQYF,TGTGCCAGCAGCCAAGAGGGGTACCATACTAATGGGAAGCAGTACTTC
NA,NA,TRBV29-1,TRBJ2-5,CSATPELSQETQYF,TGCAGCGCTACCCCAGAATTAAGCCAAGAGACCCAGTACTTC
NA,TRBD2,TRBV12-5,TRBJ2-3,CASGAGTSGLDTQYF,TGTGCTAGTGGGGCCGGGACTAGCGGGCTAGATACGCAGTATTTT
NA,NA,TRBV27,TRBJ2-7,CASSPLGYEQYF,TGTGCCAGCAGTCCCCTGGGGTACGAGCAGTACTTC
NA,NA,TRBV18,TRBJ2-2,CASSSLQETEGELFF,TGTGCCAGCTCATCCTTACAGGAAACCGAAGGGGAGCTGTTTTTT
NA,NA,TRBV27,TRBJ2-3,CASSLSVVSDTQYF,TGTGCCAGCAGCCTAAGTGTAGTTTCAGATACGCAGTATTTT
NA,NA,TRBV7-9,TRBJ1-1,CASSSGGTTEGNTEAFF,TGTGCCAGCAGCTCCGGAGGGACGACCGAGGGGAACACTGAAGCTTTCTTT
NA,NA,TRBV14,TRBJ2-1,CASSQVGTPPHEQFF,TGTGCCAGCAGCCAAGTCGGGACGCCTCCACATGAGCAGTTCTTC
NA,TRBD2,TRBV28,TRBJ2-7,CASTPRGVGDGEQYF,TGTGCCAGCACCCCCCGGGGGGTCGGAGATGGCGAGCAGTACTTC
NA,NA,TRBV27,TRBJ2-3,CASSFAHSTDTQYF,TGTGCCAGCAGTTTTGCGCATAGCACAGATACGCAGTATTTT
NA,NA,TRBV2,TRBJ2-7,CASSESSSYEQYF,TGTGCCAGCAGTGAAAGCAGCTCCTACGAGCAGTACTTC
NA,NA,TRBV4-1,TRBJ2-7,CASSQRPDSSYEQYF,TGCGCCAGCAGCCAACGCCCGGACAGCTCCTACGAGCAGTACTTC
NA,NA,TRBV19,TRBJ2-3,CASSGTAYTQYF,TGTGCCAGTAGTGGAACAGCTTACACGCAGTATTTT
NA,NA,TRBV9,TRBJ2-3,CASSVDGDTQYF,TGTGCCAGCAGCGTAGATGGAGATACGCAGTATTTT
NA,TRBD1,TRBV19,TRBJ1-6,CASMFGTGAPNSPLHF,TGTGCCAGTATGTTCGGGACAGGGGCCCCCAATTCACCCCTCCACTTT
few,NA,TRBV6-4,TRBJ2-7,CASSVPGMSSYEQYF,TGTGCCAGCAGTGTTCCGGGAATGAGCTCCTACGAGCAGTACTTC
NA,TRBD1,TRBV27,TRBJ1-6,CASSIIGTGGPGPLHF,TGTGCCAGCAGTATAATTGGGACAGGGGGCCCTGGACCCCTCCACTTT
NA,NA,TRBV11-2,TRBJ2-2,CASSEGGPGTGELFF,TGTGCCAGCAGCGAAGGGGGGCCGGGAACCGGGGAGCTGTTTTTT
NA,NA,TRBV14,TRBJ2-1,CASSQVQRSNNEQFF,TGTGCCAGCAGCCAAGTCCAGCGATCTAACAATGAGCAGTTCTTC
once,TRBD2,TRBV2,TRBJ2-7,CAIRGLAGEVVEQYF,TGTGCCATCAGGGGACTAGCGGGAGAGGTAGTCGAGCAGTACTTC
NA,NA,TRBV4-2,TRBJ1-1,CASSLAGTGTEAFF,TGTGCCAGCAGCCTCGCAGGGACCGGCACTGAAGCTTTCTTT
NA,TRBD1,TRBV5-4,TRBJ2-7,CASSSPGQGTYEQYF,TGTGCCAGCAGCTCTCCGGGACAGGGGACCTACGAGCAGTACTTC
NA,NA,TRBV6-1,TRBJ1-6,CASTQGPLNSPLHF,TGTGCCAGCACCCAAGGACCATTAAATTCACCCCTCCACTTT
NA,NA,TRBV9,TRBJ2-5,CASSVGGDSETQYF,TGTGCCAGCAGCGTAGGAGGAGATTCTGAGACCCAGTACTTC
NA,NA,TRBV9,TRBJ1-2,CASGGLNYGYTF,TGTGCCAGCGGGGGGCTGAACTATGGCTACACCTTC
NA,NA,TRBV28,TRBJ2-3,CASSSGVRSDTQYF,TGTGCCAGCAGTTCCGGGGTCCGGTCCGATACGCAGTATTTT
NA,TRBD1,TRBV4-3,TRBJ1-1,CASSHPGGTTEAFF,TGCGCCAGCAGCCACCCAGGGGGGACGACTGAAGCTTTCTTT
NA,TRBD1,TRBV11-1,TRBJ1-2,CASSLYQGDYGYTF,TGTGCCAGCAGCTTATACCAGGGGGACTATGGCTACACCTTC
NA,NA,TRBV27,TRBJ1-1,CASSSRRTEAFF,TGTGCCAGCAGTTCTCGGCGAACTGAAGCTTTCTTT
NA,NA,TRBV28,TRBJ2-2,CASSSYREGNTGELFF,TGTGCCAGCAGTTCCTACAGGGAAGGAAACACCGGGGAGCTGTTTTTT
NA,NA,TRBV15,TRBJ2-5,CATSRDLGRLTQYF,TGTGCCACCAGCAGAGACCTGGGGCGCCTGACCCAGTACTTC
once,NA,TRBV11-3,TRBJ1-1,CASSSRGNTEAFF,TGTGCCAGCAGCTCTAGAGGGAACACTGAAGCTTTCTTT